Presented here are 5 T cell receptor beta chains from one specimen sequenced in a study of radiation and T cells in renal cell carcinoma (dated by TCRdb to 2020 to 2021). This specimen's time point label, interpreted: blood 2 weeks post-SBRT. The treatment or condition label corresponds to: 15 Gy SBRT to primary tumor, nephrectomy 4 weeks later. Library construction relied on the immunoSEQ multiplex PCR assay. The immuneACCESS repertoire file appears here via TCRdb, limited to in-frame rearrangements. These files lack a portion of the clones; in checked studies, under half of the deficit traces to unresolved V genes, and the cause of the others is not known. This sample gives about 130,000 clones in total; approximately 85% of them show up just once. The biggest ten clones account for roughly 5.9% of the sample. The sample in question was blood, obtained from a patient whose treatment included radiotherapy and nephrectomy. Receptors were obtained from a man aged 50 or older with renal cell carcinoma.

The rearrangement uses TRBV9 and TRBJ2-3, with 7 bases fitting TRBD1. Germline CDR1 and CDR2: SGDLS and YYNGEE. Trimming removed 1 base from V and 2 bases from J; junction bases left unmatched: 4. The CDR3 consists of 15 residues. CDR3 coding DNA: TGTGCCAGCAGCGTATCGGGACAGATCACAGATACGCAGTATTTT. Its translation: CASSVSGQITDTQYF.

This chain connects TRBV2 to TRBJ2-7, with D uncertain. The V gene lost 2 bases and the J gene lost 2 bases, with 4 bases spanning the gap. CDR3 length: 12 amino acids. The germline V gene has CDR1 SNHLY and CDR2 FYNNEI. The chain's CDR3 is CASSETAYEQYF. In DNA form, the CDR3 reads TGTGCCAGCAGTGAAACGGCCTACGAGCAGTACTTC.

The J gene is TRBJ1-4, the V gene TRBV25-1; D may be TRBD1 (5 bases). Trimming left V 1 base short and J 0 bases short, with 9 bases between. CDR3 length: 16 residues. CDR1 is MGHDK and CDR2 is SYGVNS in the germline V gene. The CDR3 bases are TGTGCCAGCAGTGAATTTCAGGGAACAACTAATGAAAAACTGTTTTTT. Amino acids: CASSEFQGTTNEKLFF.

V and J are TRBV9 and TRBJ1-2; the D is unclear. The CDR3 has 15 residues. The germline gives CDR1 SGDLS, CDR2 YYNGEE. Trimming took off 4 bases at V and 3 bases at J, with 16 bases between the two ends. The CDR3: CASSMGGSSHYGYTF. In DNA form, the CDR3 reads TGTGCCAGCAGCATGGGAGGCAGTTCGCACTATGGCTACACCTTC.

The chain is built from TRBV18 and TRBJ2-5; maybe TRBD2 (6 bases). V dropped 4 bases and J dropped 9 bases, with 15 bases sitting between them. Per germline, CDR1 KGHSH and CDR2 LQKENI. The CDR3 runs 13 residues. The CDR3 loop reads CASSLDGTWAQYF. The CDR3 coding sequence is TGTGCCAGCTCACTCGACGGGACTTGGGCCCAGTACTTC.